This passage covers 27 T cell receptor beta chains from one sample sequenced in a study of blood T cell repertoires in COVID-19. Data came from immunoSEQ multiplex PCR; TCRdb stores just in-frame clones and leaves some out. The sample yields over 30,000 clones, about nine tenths seen once. Sequencing used peripheral blood. All receptors come from a woman older than 75 with active or convalescent COVID-19.

This clone was counted a single time. This sequence joins TRBV5-1 and TRBJ1-6; 10 bases agree with TRBD1. This CDR3 has 15 amino acids. J gave up 9 bases and V 4 bases, and 7 bases lay outside the gene matches. The V gene's germline CDR1 is SGHRS and CDR2 YFSETQ. CDR3 sequence reads: CASSILTGGGSPLHF. The CDR3 region has the DNA TGCGCCAGCAGCATTCTGACAGGGGGCGGTTCACCCCTCCACTTT.

The chain has TRBV5-6 and TRBJ1-2, with D possibly matching TRBD1 (5 bases). The germline V gene has CDR1 SGHDT and CDR2 YYEEEE. Trimming cost V 4 bases and J 7 bases, with 17 bases left between them. This CDR3 contains 14 residues. The CDR3 sequence: CASSLRRGSGGYTF. CDR3 nucleotide sequence: TGTGCCAGCAGCCTGAGGCGGGGGAGCGGTGGCTACACCTTC. Together with reference TRBV5-6 and TRBJ1-2, the CDR3 gives the full variable domain: DAGVTQSPTHLIKTRGQQVTLRCSPKSGHDTVSWYQQALGQGPQFIFQYYEEEERQRGNFPDRFSGHQFPNYSSELNVNALLLGDSALYLCASSLRRGSGGYTFGSGTRLTVV.

The J gene is TRBJ1-2, the V gene TRBV11-2; D not resolved. CDR1 SGHAT and CDR2 FQNNGV come from the germline V gene. The CDR3 contains 18 residues. The germline V and J ends were trimmed by 0 bases and 0 bases, with 17 bases remaining between them. DNA for the CDR3: TGTGCCAGCAGCTTAGAAGGTGGCAGAGGAGATGCTAACTATGGCTACACCTTC. This translates into CASSLEGGRGDANYGYTF.

This clone appeared once. V is TRBV18 and J is TRBJ1-2; TRBD1 aligns across 7 bases. Trimming at V came to 3 bases and at J to 2 bases, leaving 12 bases not matched to a gene. The CDR3 spans 17 residues. Germline loops: CDR1 KGHSH, CDR2 LQKENI. The CDR3 reads CASSPAAGGPSNYGYTF. The CDR3 DNA follows: TGTGCCAGCTCACCTGCGGCAGGGGGACCGTCGAACTATGGCTACACCTTC.

This clone was detected only once. The V and J genes are TRBV30 and TRBJ1-6; D gene unclear. V was trimmed by 4 bases and J by 3 bases, leaving 13 bases between them. Germline assignment: CDR1 GTSNPN and CDR2 SVGIG (reference sequence). The CDR3 sequence is 15 residues long. The CDR3 reads CAWKEDRLYNSPLHF. CDR3 DNA: TGTGCCTGGAAGGAGGACCGTCTCTATAATTCACCCCTCCACTTT.

The CDR3 bases are TGTGCCAGCAGCTCGAAGACAGGGCTATCCTACGAGCAGTACTTC. It specifies CASSSKTGLSYEQYF. The chain is built from TRBV5-4 and TRBJ2-7, with TRBD1 identical over 7 bases. CDR3 length: 15 amino acids. V dropped 3 bases and J dropped 1; count of bases not matched to a gene: 7. Germline-derived CDR1 and CDR2 are SGHNT and YYREEE (reference sequence).

V and J are TRBV28 and TRBJ1-4; D possibly corresponds to TRBD1 (5 bases). Germline CDR1 is MDHEN and CDR2 is SYDVKM. The CDR3 has 15 residues. V was shortened by 3 bases and J by 5 bases, with 13 bases between the two germline ends. The DNA for the CDR3 is TGTGCCAGCAGTTTTTCTAGACAGAGCAATGAAAAACTGTTTTTT. This sequence encodes CASSFSRQSNEKLFF.

The J gene is TRBJ1-1, the V gene TRBV12-5, with D unresolved. Germline V gene data show CDR1 as LGHNT and CDR2 as FRNRAP. The CDR3 has 13 amino acids. V dropped 5 bases and J dropped 3 bases, with 10 bases sitting between them. This CDR3 is CASGKREDTEAFF. Written as DNA, the CDR3 is TGTGCTAGTGGTAAAAGGGAGGACACTGAAGCTTTCTTT.

The DNA for the CDR3 is TGTGCCAGCAGCTTAGCTCACGGGGGAGCTTACGAGCAGTACTTC. Protein product: CASSLAHGGAYEQYF. V and J are TRBV7-7 and TRBJ2-7, with TRBD2 as a possible D gene (6 bases). Trimming shortened V by 0 bases and J by 4 bases, and 13 bases separated the two germline ends. The length of the CDR3 is 15 residues. CDR1 SSHAT and CDR2 FNYEAQ come from the germline V gene (reference sequence).

The chain carries TRBV18 and TRBJ2-7, with 9 positions matching TRBD1. CDR1 is KGHSH, CDR2 LQKENI, per germline. Losses at the gene ends were 4 bases for V and 5 bases for J; bases not matched to a gene: 3. The CDR3 length is 13 residues. The chain's CDR3 is CASSQTGGNEQYF. The CDR3, as DNA: TGTGCCAGCTCACAGACAGGGGGGAACGAGCAGTACTTC.

The chain joins TRBV18 to TRBJ1-2; 7 positions agree with TRBD1. The CDR3 has 13 residues. Germline V gene sequence: CDR1 KGHSH, CDR2 LQKENI. J gave up 3 bases and V 3 bases, and 1 base lay outside the gene matches. The DNA for the CDR3 is TGTGCCAGCTCACCCGGGACAGACTATGGCTACACCTTC. Amino acid sequence: CASSPGTDYGYTF. The whole variable domain, remainder taken from reference TRBV18 and TRBJ1-2, is NAGVMQNPRHLVRRRGQEARLRCSPMKGHSHVYWYRQLPEEGLKFMVYLQKENIIDESGMPKERFSAEFPKEGPSILRIQQVVRGDSAAYFCASSPGTDYGYTFGSGTRLTVV.

The V gene is TRBV5-4, the J gene TRBJ2-3; 8 bases align to TRBD2. CDR3 size: 15 residues. Germline V gene lookup returns CDR1 SGHNT and CDR2 YYREEE (reference sequence). The ends lost 2 bases at V and 5 bases at J; junction bases unmatched: 7. CDR3 sequence (DNA): TGTGCCAGCAGCTTCCCCGGGGGGGCGGGAGATACGCAGTATTTT. Translation gives CASSFPGGAGDTQYF.

The gene calls are TRBV28 and TRBJ2-3; 7 bases line up with TRBD2. Germline V CDR1 and CDR2: MDHEN, SYDVKM. The CDR3 is 15 residues long. After removal of 6 bases from V and 5 bases from J, the junction contained 11 bases not matched to a gene. The CDR3 sequence is CASSMPGLIRDTQYF. DNA of the CDR3: TGTGCCAGCAGCATGCCGGGACTAATCAGAGATACGCAGTATTTT.

This clone appeared once. The V call is TRBV5-1, the J call TRBJ2-1; the match to TRBD2 covers 8 bases. This CDR3 is built from 18 residues. With V trimmed by 0 bases and J by 0 bases, 8 bases remained unmatched. Germline V gene sequence: CDR1 SGHRS, CDR2 YFSETQ. CDR3 sequence reads: CASSLAPSGGLSYNEQFF. Written as DNA, the CDR3 is TGCGCCAGCAGCTTGGCCCCAAGCGGGGGTCTCTCCTACAATGAGCAGTTCTTC.

The chain uses TRBV28 and TRBJ2-5; tentatively, D is TRBD2 (5 bases). CDR3 size: 13 residues. Trimming pared 8 bases from V and 5 bases from J, leaving 15 bases between. Germline V gene data show CDR1 as MDHEN and CDR2 as SYDVKM. The CDR3 reads CASGPSGSETQYF. DNA of the CDR3: TGTGCCAGCGGCCCGTCGGGGAGTGAGACCCAGTACTTC.

The V and J genes are TRBV24-1 and TRBJ1-5; TRBD1 matches 8 bases. J gave up 4 bases and V 9 bases, and 4 bases lay outside the gene matches. The CDR3 has 13 amino acids. CDR1 is KGHDR and CDR2 is SFDVKD in the germline V gene. The CDR3 is CATGRQGNQPQHF. DNA of the CDR3: TGTGCCACCGGTAGACAGGGGAATCAGCCCCAGCATTTT.

This sequence joins TRBV18 and TRBJ2-5; 11 positions agree with TRBD1. This CDR3 is 16 amino acids long. Trimming removed 2 bases from V and 5 bases from J; junction bases left unmatched: 7. Germline V CDR1 and CDR2: KGHSH, LQKENI. The CDR3 reads CASSPIGQGASETQYF. As DNA, the CDR3 is TGTGCCAGCTCACCAATTGGACAGGGGGCTTCGGAGACCCAGTACTTC.

CDR3 sequence: CASRLPEAPSDEQFF. The CDR3 nucleotides are TGTGCCAGCAGACTGCCGGAGGCGCCGTCAGATGAGCAGTTCTTC. V gene TRBV7-9 combines with J gene TRBJ2-1; D is perhaps TRBD2 (5 bases). V lost 6 bases and J 8 bases, leaving 20 bases between the germline ends. The germline V gene has CDR1 SEHNR and CDR2 FQNEAQ (reference sequence). This CDR3 comprises 15 residues.

The J gene is TRBJ1-6, the V gene TRBV7-9, with D possibly being TRBD1 (5 bases). V shed 5 bases and J shed 8 bases, with 19 bases lying between them. Germline loops: CDR1 SEHNR, CDR2 FQNEAQ (reference sequence). The CDR3 is 16 amino acids. The CDR3 DNA is TGTGCCAGCAGCCCCTGGAGGGGTTGGGTCGATTCACCCCTCCACTTT. It encodes CASSPWRGWVDSPLHF. The variable domain in full, with the rest retrieved from reference TRBV7-9 and TRBJ1-6, is DTGVSQNPRHKITKRGQNVTFRCDPISEHNRLYWYRQTLGQGPEFLTYFQNEAQLEKSRLLSDRFSAERPKGSFSTLEIQRTEQGDSAMYLCASSPWRGWVDSPLHFGNGTRLTVT.

The chain has TRBV6-5 and TRBJ1-6; 7 positions agree with TRBD1. Germline-derived CDR1 and CDR2 are MNHEY and SVGAGI. Trimming removed 2 bases from V and 6 bases from J; junction bases left unmatched: 7. The CDR3 sequence is 16 residues long. The CDR3 is CASSYARDRVNSPLHF. The CDR3 DNA reads TGTGCCAGCAGTTACGCCCGAGACAGGGTTAATTCACCCCTCCACTTT.

The chain carries TRBV6-4 and TRBJ1-6, with D perhaps TRBD1 (6 bases). The CDR3 is made up of 15 amino acids. The germline CDR1 and CDR2 sequences are MRHNA and SNTAGT. Between the trimmed V and J ends, which lost 6 bases and 0 bases, there was a span of 9 bases. DNA of the CDR3: TGTGCCAGCAGAAGGGGGAGCTCCTATAATTCACCCCTCCACTTT. This encodes CASRRGSSYNSPLHF.

This clone was picked up a small number of times. The sample carries other DNA sequences with the same CDR3. The chain recombines TRBV5-1 with TRBJ2-1, with TRBD2 identical over 11 bases. CDR1 and CDR2 from the germline V gene are SGHRS and YFSETQ. CDR3 length: 16 residues. V dropped 0 bases and J dropped 5; count of bases not matched to a gene: 4. The CDR3 bases are TGCGCCAGCAGCTTGGCCACTAGCGGGGGTAACAATGAGCAGTTCTTC. Translated: CASSLATSGGNNEQFF.

The chain is built from TRBV20-1 and TRBJ1-5; a weak D match, TRBD1 (5 bases). V was clipped by 3 bases and J by 5 bases, with 17 bases between them. Germline V CDR1 and CDR2: DFQATT, SNEGSKA (reference sequence). The CDR3 is made up of 15 amino acids. The DNA for the CDR3 is TGCAGTGCTAGTCTACCTACAGGCGGCGATCAGCCCCAGCATTTT. Protein: CSASLPTGGDQPQHF.

The chain recombines TRBV24-1 with TRBJ2-1, with 8 bases matching TRBD2. The CDR3 is 15 residues long. The V segment lost 5 bases and the J segment 9 bases; nucleotides outside the gene matches: 11. Per germline, CDR1 KGHDR and CDR2 SFDVKD. The CDR3: CATSVHGGGNGEQFF. In DNA form, the CDR3 reads TGTGCCACCAGTGTCCACGGGGGGGGGAATGGTGAGCAGTTCTTC.

The J gene is TRBJ1-4, the V gene TRBV27; D is undetermined. The V end lost 3 bases, the J end lost 2 bases, and 10 bases lay between the germline ends. The CDR3 covers 15 residues. From germline, CDR1 is MNHEY and CDR2 SMNVEV (reference sequence). The CDR3 region is CASSLASPTNEKLFF. The CDR3 DNA reads as TGTGCCAGCAGTTTGGCTAGCCCCACTAATGAAAAACTGTTTTTT. The full variable domain, with the rest looked up from reference TRBV27 and TRBJ1-4, is EAQVTQNPRYLITVTGKKLTVTCSQNMNHEYMSWYRQDPGLGLRQIYYSMNVEVTDKGDVPEGYKVSRKEKRNFPLILESPSPNQTSLYFCASSLASPTNEKLFFGSGTQLSVL.

The rearrangement uses TRBV2 and TRBJ1-5; no definite D call. The germline gives CDR1 SNHLY, CDR2 FYNNEI. Between the trimmed V and J ends, which lost 0 bases and 9 bases, there was a span of 6 bases. The CDR3 has 12 amino acids. The CDR3 sequence: CASSEALRPQHF. The CDR3 DNA sequence: TGTGCCAGCAGTGAAGCGTTGAGGCCCCAGCATTTT.

In this sample, this clone turned up once. The chain employs TRBV3-1 (or the pseudogene TRBV3-2) and TRBJ2-7; 12 bases map to TRBD2. The germline V gene has CDR1 LGHDT and CDR2 YNNKEL (reference sequence). The CDR3 runs 16 residues. J was trimmed by 5 bases and V by 4 bases; bases with no gene match: 9. CDR3 sequence: CASSPRSTSGGNEQYF. In DNA form, the CDR3 reads TGTGCCAGCAGCCCACGATCGACTAGCGGGGGTAACGAGCAGTACTTC.